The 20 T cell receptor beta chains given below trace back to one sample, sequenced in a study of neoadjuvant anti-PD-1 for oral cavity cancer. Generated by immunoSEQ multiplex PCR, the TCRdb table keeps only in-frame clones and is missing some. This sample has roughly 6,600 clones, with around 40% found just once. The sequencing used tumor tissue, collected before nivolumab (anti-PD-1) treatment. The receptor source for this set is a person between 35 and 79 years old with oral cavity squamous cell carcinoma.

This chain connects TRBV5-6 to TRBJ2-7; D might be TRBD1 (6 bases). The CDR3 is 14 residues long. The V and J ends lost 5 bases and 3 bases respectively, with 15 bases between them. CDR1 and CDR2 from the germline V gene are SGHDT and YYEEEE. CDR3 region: CASSLQGINYEQYF. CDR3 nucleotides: TGTGCCAGCAGTTTACAGGGTATTAACTACGAGCAGTACTTC.

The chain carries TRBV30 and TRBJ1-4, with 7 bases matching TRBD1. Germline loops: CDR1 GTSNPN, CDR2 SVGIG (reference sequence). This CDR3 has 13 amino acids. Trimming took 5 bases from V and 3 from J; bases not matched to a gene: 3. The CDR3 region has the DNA TGTGCCTGGTCAGGGGGGCCTAATGAAAAACTGTTTTTT. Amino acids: CAWSGGPNEKLFF.

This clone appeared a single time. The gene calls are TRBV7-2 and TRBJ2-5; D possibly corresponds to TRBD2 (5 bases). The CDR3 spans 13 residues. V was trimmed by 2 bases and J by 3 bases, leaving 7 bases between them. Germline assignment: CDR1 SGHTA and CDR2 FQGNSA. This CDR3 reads CASSLLAEETQYF. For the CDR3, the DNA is TGTGCCAGCAGCTTACTAGCCGAAGAGACCCAGTACTTC. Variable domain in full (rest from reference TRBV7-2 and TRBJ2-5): GAGVSQSPSNKVTEKGKDVELRCDPISGHTALYWYRQSLGQGLEFLIYFQGNSAPDKSGLPSDRFSAERTGGSVSTLTIQRTQQEDSAVYLCASSLLAEETQYFGPGTRLLVL.

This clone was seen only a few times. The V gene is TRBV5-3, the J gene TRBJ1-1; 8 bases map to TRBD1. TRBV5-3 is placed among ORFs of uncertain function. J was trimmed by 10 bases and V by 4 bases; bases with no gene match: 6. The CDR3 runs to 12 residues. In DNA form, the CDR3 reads TGTGCCAGAAGCCCAGGGGGCCAAGGAGCTTTCTTT. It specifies CARSPGGQGAFF.

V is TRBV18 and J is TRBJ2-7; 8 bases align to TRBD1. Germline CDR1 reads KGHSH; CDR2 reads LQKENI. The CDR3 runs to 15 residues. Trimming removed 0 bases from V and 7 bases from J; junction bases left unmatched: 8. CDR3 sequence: CASSPPTGDPPEQYF. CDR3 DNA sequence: TGTGCCAGCTCACCACCGACAGGGGACCCACCTGAGCAGTACTTC.

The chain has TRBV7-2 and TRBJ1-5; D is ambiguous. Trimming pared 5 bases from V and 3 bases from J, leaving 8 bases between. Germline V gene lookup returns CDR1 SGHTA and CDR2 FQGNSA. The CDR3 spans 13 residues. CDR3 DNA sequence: TGTGCCAGCAGCGGAGGGCTCAATCAGCCCCAGCATTTT. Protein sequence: CASSGGLNQPQHF.

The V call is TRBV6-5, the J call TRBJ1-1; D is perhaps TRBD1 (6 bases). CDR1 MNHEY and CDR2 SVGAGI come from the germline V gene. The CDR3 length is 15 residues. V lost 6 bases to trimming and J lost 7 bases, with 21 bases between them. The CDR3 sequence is CASSRTTGAQGEAFF. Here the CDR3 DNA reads TGTGCCAGCAGCCGGACTACGGGGGCGCAGGGTGAAGCTTTCTTT.

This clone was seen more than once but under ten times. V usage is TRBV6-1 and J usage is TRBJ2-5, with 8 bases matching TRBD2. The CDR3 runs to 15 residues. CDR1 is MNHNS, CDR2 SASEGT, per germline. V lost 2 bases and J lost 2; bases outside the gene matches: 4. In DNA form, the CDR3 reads TGTGCCAGCAGTGAAATTAGCGGGGCGCAAGAGACCCAGTACTTC. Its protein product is CASSEISGAQETQYF.

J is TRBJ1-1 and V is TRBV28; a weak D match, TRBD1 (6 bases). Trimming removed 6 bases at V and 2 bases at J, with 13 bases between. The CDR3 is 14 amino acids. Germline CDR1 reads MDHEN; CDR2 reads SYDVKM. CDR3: CASRGGIRNTEAFF. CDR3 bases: TGTGCCAGCAGGGGGGGCATAAGAAACACTGAAGCTTTCTTT.

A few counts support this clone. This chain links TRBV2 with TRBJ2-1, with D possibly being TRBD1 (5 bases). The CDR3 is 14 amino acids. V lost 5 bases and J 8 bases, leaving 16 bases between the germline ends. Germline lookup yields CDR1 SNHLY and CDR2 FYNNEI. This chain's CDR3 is CASSLFQGWDEQFF. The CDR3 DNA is TGTGCCAGCAGTCTGTTCCAGGGTTGGGATGAGCAGTTCTTC.

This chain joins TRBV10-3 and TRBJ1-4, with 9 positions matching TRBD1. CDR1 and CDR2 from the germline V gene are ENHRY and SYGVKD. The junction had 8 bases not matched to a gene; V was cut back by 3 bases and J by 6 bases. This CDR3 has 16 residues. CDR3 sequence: CAISDVKGTGHEKLFF. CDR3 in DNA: TGTGCCATCAGTGACGTCAAGGGGACAGGGCATGAAAAACTGTTTTTT.

The CDR3 DNA follows: TGTGCCAGCAGCGTCACGGGGGGGTTCGCAGATACGCAGTATTTT. It is translated as CASSVTGGFADTQYF. V and J are TRBV9 and TRBJ2-3; 8 bases are shared with TRBD2. This CDR3 is built from 15 residues. Germline assignment: CDR1 SGDLS and CDR2 YYNGEE. V shed 2 bases and J 4 bases; nucleotides not matched to a gene: 6.

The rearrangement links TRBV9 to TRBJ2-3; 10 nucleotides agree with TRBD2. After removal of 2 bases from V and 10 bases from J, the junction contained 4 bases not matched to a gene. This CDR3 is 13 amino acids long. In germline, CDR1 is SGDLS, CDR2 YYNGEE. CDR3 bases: TGTGCCAGCAGCGTTACTAGCGGGGCTCCGCAGTATTTT. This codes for CASSVTSGAPQYF.

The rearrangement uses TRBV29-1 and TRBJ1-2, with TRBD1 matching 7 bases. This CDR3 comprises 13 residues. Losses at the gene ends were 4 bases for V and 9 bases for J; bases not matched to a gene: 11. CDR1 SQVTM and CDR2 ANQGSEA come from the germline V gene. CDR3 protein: CSVGAGGSGSYTF. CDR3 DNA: TGCAGCGTTGGGGCAGGGGGGTCGGGTAGCTACACCTTC. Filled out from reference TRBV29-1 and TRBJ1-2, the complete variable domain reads SAVISQKPSRDICQRGTSLTIQCQVDSQVTMMFWYRQQPGQSLTLIATANQGSEATYESGFVIDKFPISRPNLTFSTLTVSNMSPEDSSIYLCSVGAGGSGSYTFGSGTRLTVV.

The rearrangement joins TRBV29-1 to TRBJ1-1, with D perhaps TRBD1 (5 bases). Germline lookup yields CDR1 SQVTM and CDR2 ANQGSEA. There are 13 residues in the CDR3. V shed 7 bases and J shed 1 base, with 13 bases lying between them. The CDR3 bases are TGCAGCGCCCCCGGGACGGGGAACACTGAAGCTTTCTTT. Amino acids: CSAPGTGNTEAFF.

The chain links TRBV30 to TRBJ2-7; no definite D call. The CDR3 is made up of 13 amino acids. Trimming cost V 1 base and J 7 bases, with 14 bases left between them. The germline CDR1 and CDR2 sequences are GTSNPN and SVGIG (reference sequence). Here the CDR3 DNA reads TGTGCCTGGAGTGCAGCCATGCAGGAGGAGCAGTACTTC. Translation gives CAWSAAMQEEQYF.

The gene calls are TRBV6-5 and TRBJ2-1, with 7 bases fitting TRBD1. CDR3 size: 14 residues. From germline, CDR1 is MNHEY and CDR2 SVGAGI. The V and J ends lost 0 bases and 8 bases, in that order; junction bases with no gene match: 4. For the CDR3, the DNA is TGTGCCAGCAGTTACTCGAGGGGGCGTGATGAGCAGTTCTTC. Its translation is CASSYSRGRDEQFF.

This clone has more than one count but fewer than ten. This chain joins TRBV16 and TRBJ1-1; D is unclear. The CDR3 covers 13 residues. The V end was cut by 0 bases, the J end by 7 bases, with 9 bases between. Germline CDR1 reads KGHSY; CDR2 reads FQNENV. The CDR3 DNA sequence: TGTGCCAGCAGCCAATCCGTACCCAGTGAAGCTTTCTTT. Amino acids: CASSQSVPSEAFF.

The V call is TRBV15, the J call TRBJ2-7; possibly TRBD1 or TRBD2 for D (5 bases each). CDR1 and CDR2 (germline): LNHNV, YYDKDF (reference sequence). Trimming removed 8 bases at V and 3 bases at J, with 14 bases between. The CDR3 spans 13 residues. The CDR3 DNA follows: TGTGCCACCGCCCCGGGACGGATCTACGAGCAGTACTTC. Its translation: CATAPGRIYEQYF.

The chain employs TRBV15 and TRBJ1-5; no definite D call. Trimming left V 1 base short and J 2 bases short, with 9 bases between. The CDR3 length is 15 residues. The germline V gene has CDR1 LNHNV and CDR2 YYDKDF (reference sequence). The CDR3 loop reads CATSRVTQGNQPQHF. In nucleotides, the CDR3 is TGTGCCACCAGCAGAGTTACCCAGGGCAATCAGCCCCAGCATTTT.